Below, 25 T cell receptor beta chains from the same sample are listed, as sequenced in a study of immune reconstitution after stem cell transplant in scleroderma. TCRdb processed the RT-PCR reads anew with MiXCR; each CDR3 protein has one entry. The sample holds roughly 5,000 distinct CDR3 sequences, 7.5% to 9.5% seen once. The material was obtained before or after autologous hematopoietic stem cell transplantation (not recorded which). Receptor source: a male donor with systemic sclerosis.

This clonotype was seen a few times. The CDR3 ends on some other residue instead of the conserved phenylalanine or tryptophan, so this is likely a read error. V and J are TRBV12-3 or TRBV12-4 and TRBJ1-1, with TRBD1 identical over 9 bases. This CDR3 is built from 15 residues. Trimming at V came to 2 bases and at J to 0 bases, leaving 1 base not matched to a gene. CDR3 sequence: CASSLTGGLNTEAFL. CDR3 nucleotides: TGTGCCAGCAGTTTAACAGGGGGCCTGAACACTGAAGCTTTCCTT.

By proportion, this clonotype is medium-sized (0.01 to 0.1%). V gene TRBV7-2 combines with J gene TRBJ2-1; TRBD2 agrees at 8 bases. The germline CDR1 and CDR2 sequences are SGHTA and FQGNSA. V lost 0 bases and J lost 6; bases outside the gene matches: 4. This CDR3 is built from 15 residues. The CDR3 spells CASSLAVAGGNEQFF. The DNA of the CDR3 is TGTGCCAGCAGCTTAGCGGTCGCGGGAGGCAATGAGCAGTTCTTC.

V gene TRBV28 combines with J gene TRBJ2-3; D may correspond to TRBD1 or TRBD2 (5 bases each). Germline-derived CDR1 and CDR2 are MDHEN and SYDVKM. V was cut by 7 bases and J by 4 bases, with 18 bases left in between. This CDR3 has 15 residues. CDR3 sequence: CASTPSEGPADTQYF. The CDR3 DNA reads TGTGCCAGCACCCCAAGTGAGGGGCCGGCAGATACGCAGTATTTT.

This clonotype has just a few counts. The chain couples TRBV27 to TRBJ2-1; 8 bases fit TRBD2. This CDR3 has 16 residues. The V segment lost 4 bases and the J segment 5 bases; nucleotides outside the gene matches: 10. CDR1 is MNHEY, CDR2 SMNVEV, per germline (reference sequence). The CDR3 nucleotides are TGTGCCAGCAGTTACTCAGCGGGAGTTGTCCACAATGAGCAGTTCTTC. Its translation is CASSYSAGVVHNEQFF.

By its share, this clonotype is medium-sized. V and J are TRBV20-1 and TRBJ2-7; D gene ambiguous. The CDR3 totals 12 residues. Germline CDR1 reads DFQATT; CDR2 reads SNEGSKA (reference sequence). Trimming took off 0 bases at V and 3 bases at J, with 6 bases between the two ends. The CDR3 nucleotides are TGCAGTGCTAGAGATCAAGTCTACGAGCAGTACTTC. Its translation is CSARDQVYEQYF.

V usage is TRBV5-1 and J usage is TRBJ2-1, with 8 positions matching TRBD2. The V and J ends lost 7 bases and 8 bases, in that order; junction bases with no gene match: 11. This CDR3 contains 14 residues. Germline loops: CDR1 SGHRS, CDR2 YFSETQ. In DNA, the CDR3 is TGCGCCAGCTCAAGGAGCGGGGGTTGGGATGAGCAGTTCTTC. This translates into CASSRSGGWDEQFF.

The genes are TRBV20-1 and TRBJ1-1; tentatively, D is TRBD1 (5 bases). Trimming stripped 3 bases from V and 6 bases from J, with 20 bases between. CDR3 length: 15 residues. Per the germline V gene, CDR1 is DFQATT and CDR2 is SNEGSKA (reference sequence). The CDR3 loop is CSASIGPARDAEAFF. CDR3 sequence (DNA): TGCAGTGCTAGTATTGGGCCCGCCCGGGACGCTGAAGCTTTCTTT.

This clonotype appeared a few times. This rearrangement joins TRBV20-1 to TRBJ1-6; D ambiguous. V dropped 7 bases and J dropped 7 bases, with 11 bases sitting between them. The CDR3 is made up of 12 amino acids. CDR1 and CDR2 (germline): DFQATT, SNEGSKA (reference sequence). CDR3 in amino acids: CSDRQPNSPLHF. CDR3 nucleotide sequence: TGCAGTGATCGGCAACCCAATTCACCCCTCCACTTT.

This clonotype rates as medium-sized. J is TRBJ2-1 and V is TRBV5-1; perhaps TRBD2 as D (6 bases). Trimming took 3 bases from V and 12 from J, leaving 16 bases between them. The CDR3 is 13 amino acids. The germline V gene has CDR1 SGHRS and CDR2 YFSETQ. CDR3 sequence: CASSSSPSDPQFF. The CDR3 DNA reads TGCGCCAGCAGCTCCTCTCCTAGCGATCCGCAGTTCTTC.

In its sample, this clonotype was seen a few times. The CDR3 loop is CASSPRTSGFYSSYNEQFF. Here the CDR3 DNA reads TGTGCCAGCAGTCCTAGGACTAGCGGGTTCTATAGCTCCTACAATGAGCAGTTCTTC. The V gene is TRBV12-3 or TRBV12-4, the J gene TRBJ2-1; 11 bases fit TRBD2. CDR3 length equals 19 residues. V lost 5 bases, J lost 0 bases, and 12 bases stayed unmatched.

There are a few counts of this clonotype. The V and J genes are TRBV12-3 or TRBV12-4 and TRBJ1-1, with 8 bases matching TRBD1. The V gene end was trimmed by 1 base and the J gene end by 3 bases; junction bases not matched to a gene: 1. The CDR3 covers 14 residues. As DNA, the CDR3 is TGTGCCAGCAGTTTAGGACAGGGGCACACTGAAGCTTTCTTT. Its protein is CASSLGQGHTEAFF.

The chain links TRBV5-4 to TRBJ1-1; perhaps TRBD1 as D (6 bases). V gave up 2 bases and J gave up 5 bases, with 10 bases separating them. The CDR3 length is 13 residues. Germline CDR1 SGHNT, CDR2 YYREEE (reference sequence). The DNA of the CDR3 is TGTGCCAGCAGCTTAGAGGGGGGTACTGAAGCTTTCTTT. Translation: CASSLEGGTEAFF.

V gene TRBV28 combines with J gene TRBJ2-1; 7 bases map to TRBD1. The germline V gene has CDR1 MDHEN and CDR2 SYDVKM. The CDR3 consists of 14 residues. Losses at the gene ends were 5 bases for V and 6 bases for J; bases not matched to a gene: 7. The CDR3: CASSRSGGPNEQFF. CDR3 nucleotide sequence: TGTGCCAGCAGTCGCTCAGGGGGTCCCAATGAGCAGTTCTTC.

This clonotype was observed a handful of times. The chain uses TRBV27 and TRBJ2-7, with 9 nucleotides matching TRBD1. This CDR3 spans 14 amino acids. Trimming at V came to 2 bases and at J to 2 bases, leaving 1 base not matched to a gene. Looked up from germline, CDR1 is MNHEY and CDR2 is SMNVEV (reference sequence). The DNA of the CDR3 is TGTGCCAGCAGTTTAGGACAGGGGACCTACGAGCAGTACTTC. It codes for CASSLGQGTYEQYF.

This sequence joins TRBV11-3 and TRBJ2-1, with a weak D call TRBD2 (5 bases). The V end was cut by 1 base, the J end by 0 bases, with 7 bases between. Germline CDR1 and CDR2: SGHNT and YENEEA. The CDR3 runs 15 residues. The CDR3 DNA is TGTGCCAGCAGCTTAGGAGGGAGCTCCTACAATGAGCAGTTCTTC. This sequence encodes CASSLGGSSYNEQFF.

The V and J genes are TRBV20-1 and TRBJ1-5; 10 positions agree with TRBD1. Germline CDR1 and CDR2: DFQATT and SNEGSKA (reference sequence). CDR3 size: 20 residues. With 1 base clipped from V and 0 bases from J, the junction kept 15 bases outside the gene matches. The CDR3 DNA follows: TGCAGTGCTAGAGTCGGAACTCGGGACAGGGGTAGATATAGCAATCAGCCCCAGCATTTT. Residues: CSARVGTRDRGRYSNQPQHF.

The CDR3 region has the DNA TGCGCCAGCAGCTCTATGATGAGGACAGGCGACCTATCCTACGAGCAGTACTTC. This encodes CASSSMMRTGDLSYEQYF. J is TRBJ2-7 and V is TRBV5-1, with 7 bases fitting TRBD1. V trimming: 3 bases; J trimming: 1 base; junction bases outside the gene matches: 16. The CDR3 is 18 residues long. CDR1 and CDR2 (germline): SGHRS, YFSETQ.

V gene TRBV20-1 combines with J gene TRBJ1-6; TRBD1 matches 10 bases. J gave up 10 bases and V 0 bases, and 6 bases lay outside the gene matches. CDR3 size: 15 residues. CDR1 and CDR2 (germline): DFQATT, SNEGSKA (reference sequence). The CDR3 here is CSARDSGTGVSPLHF. The DNA for the CDR3 is TGCAGTGCTAGAGACTCCGGGACAGGGGTCTCACCCCTCCACTTT.

This clonotype has only a few counts. The V and J genes are TRBV29-1 and TRBJ2-7; tentatively, D is TRBD1 (7 bases). This CDR3 comprises 12 residues. Germline V CDR1 and CDR2: SQVTM, ANQGSEA. Trimming removed 1 base at V and 9 bases at J, with 13 bases between. CDR3 sequence reads: CSVEVPRGVQYF. In DNA, the CDR3 is TGCAGCGTTGAAGTTCCCAGGGGGGTGCAGTACTTC.

Relative to its sample, this clonotype is medium-sized (0.01 to 0.1%). The rearrangement uses TRBV28 and TRBJ2-5, with D possibly matching TRBD1 (6 bases). The CDR3 loop spans 15 amino acids. Germline V CDR1 and CDR2: MDHEN, SYDVKM. Between the trimmed V and J ends, which lost 5 bases and 2 bases, there was a span of 15 bases. The CDR3 sequence is CASSNAGTRQETQYF. The CDR3 DNA reads TGTGCCAGCAGTAATGCCGGGACAAGACAAGAGACCCAGTACTTC.

The chain joins TRBV5-6 to TRBJ2-5; 7 nucleotides agree with TRBD2. V dropped 4 bases and J dropped 4; count of bases not matched to a gene: 10. The CDR3 consists of 15 residues. CDR1 and CDR2 from the germline V gene are SGHDT and YYEEEE. CDR3 region: CASSSGTTTRETQYF. CDR3 nucleotide sequence: TGTGCCAGCAGCAGCGGGACGACTACCCGAGAGACCCAGTACTTC.

This clonotype was counted a few times. The chain links TRBV28 to TRBJ2-7; 8 bases agree with TRBD2. J gave up 4 bases and V 4 bases, and 6 bases lay outside the gene matches. CDR1 is MDHEN and CDR2 is SYDVKM in the germline V gene. This CDR3 is 14 amino acids long. The chain's CDR3 is CASSSVAGRYEQYF. For the CDR3, the DNA is TGTGCCAGCAGTTCCGTAGCGGGGCGATACGAGCAGTACTTC.

The chain is built from TRBV5-1 and TRBJ1-5; 7 bases are a match to TRBD1. J gave up 2 bases and V 4 bases, and 6 bases lay outside the gene matches. The CDR3 sequence is 15 residues long. The germline CDR1 and CDR2 sequences are SGHRS and YFSETQ. CDR3 region: CASSRSTGGNQPQHF. The CDR3 DNA is TGCGCCAGCAGCCGCTCTACAGGGGGCAATCAGCCCCAGCATTTT.

This clonotype was seen a few times. The chain recombines TRBV28 with TRBJ1-1; 7 nucleotides match TRBD1. The CDR3 has 15 amino acids. The ends lost 5 bases at V and 5 bases at J; junction bases unmatched: 11. In germline, CDR1 is MDHEN, CDR2 SYDVKM. The CDR3 loop reads CASSTSDRSPTEAFF. The CDR3 DNA follows: TGTGCCAGCAGTACCTCGGACAGGTCGCCTACTGAAGCTTTCTTT.

The gene calls are TRBV15 and TRBJ2-4; weak D call: TRBD1 (6 bases). Germline CDR1 LNHNV, CDR2 YYDKDF (reference sequence). This CDR3 region has 17 residues. V was shortened by 0 bases and J by 4 bases, with 16 bases between the two germline ends. The CDR3 DNA sequence: TGTGCCACCAGCAGAGATGAGTTAGCAGGGGATAAAAACATTCAGTACTTC. Amino acids: CATSRDELAGDKNIQYF.